The 32 T cell receptor beta chains given below trace back to one sample, sequenced in a study of T cell responses to AZD1222 COVID-19 vaccine. Measured with immunoSEQ multiplex PCR; TCRdb has only the in-frame clones, and not every one. The table shows 150,000 to 200,000 clones, with over 90% occurring only once. The sample in question was peripheral blood, obtained on day 0 of AZD1222 vaccination. These receptors were taken from an adult in good health.

This clone was observed once. The chain joins TRBV6-4 to TRBJ1-2, with TRBD1 identical over 7 bases. CDR1 and CDR2 from the germline V gene are MRHNA and SNTAGT. The CDR3 consists of 13 residues. The J segment lost 5 bases and the V segment lost 6 bases, leaving 6 bases of the junction unmatched. The CDR3 here is CASSADRTYGYTF. As DNA, the CDR3 is TGTGCCAGCAGCGCGGACAGGACTTATGGCTACACCTTC.

This clone was recorded only once. The V gene is TRBV19, the J gene TRBJ1-5; TRBD1 matches 8 bases. V dropped 3 bases and J dropped 3; count of bases not matched to a gene: 7. There are 16 residues in the CDR3. Germline CDR1 reads LNHDA; CDR2 reads SQIVND (reference sequence). CDR3 coding DNA: TGTGCCAGTAGTATCCGGGGACAGGTAAACAATCAGCCCCAGCATTTT. Protein sequence: CASSIRGQVNNQPQHF.

The chain links TRBV5-4 to TRBJ1-3; D is possibly TRBD1 (5 bases). With 4 bases removed from V and 4 bases from J, the gap between germline ends came to 15 bases. The CDR3 runs 15 residues. In germline, CDR1 is SGHNT, CDR2 YYREEE (reference sequence). DNA of the CDR3: TGTGCCAGCAGCCCCGGGGGGGTATCCGGAAACACCATATATTTT. It specifies CASSPGGVSGNTIYF.

The V and J genes are TRBV2 and TRBJ2-2, with TRBD2 matching over 8 bases. J lost 3 bases, V lost 7 bases, and 10 bases had no gene match. Per the germline V gene, CDR1 is SNHLY and CDR2 is FYNNEI. This CDR3 is built from 16 residues. The CDR3: CASIRSGRPDTGELFF. CDR3 nucleotide sequence: TGTGCCAGCATCCGAAGCGGGAGACCCGACACCGGGGAGCTGTTTTTT.

This rearrangement joins TRBV18 to TRBJ1-1; no firm D call. Trimming cost V 0 bases and J 0 bases, with 11 bases left between them. The CDR3 is 16 residues long. Per the germline V gene, CDR1 is KGHSH and CDR2 is LQKENI. The CDR3 sequence is CASSPPSLGMNTEAFF. In nucleotides, the CDR3 is TGTGCCAGCTCACCACCGTCCCTGGGAATGAACACTGAAGCTTTCTTT.

The chain links TRBV25-1 to TRBJ2-5; D not certain. V was cut by 9 bases and J by 5 bases, with 10 bases left in between. Germline V lookup: CDR1 MGHDK, CDR2 SYGVNS. This CDR3 is 11 amino acids long. For the CDR3, the DNA is TGTGCCAGTCCAGAAGGGGAGACCCAGTACTTC. This gives the protein CASPEGETQYF.

The V call is TRBV19, the J call TRBJ2-3; 7 bases map to TRBD1. Germline CDR1 and CDR2: LNHDA and SQIVND (reference sequence). CDR3 length: 14 amino acids. The V gene end was trimmed by 5 bases and the J gene end by 3 bases; junction bases not matched to a gene: 5. CDR3 loop: CASSFPGGTDTQYF. In DNA, the CDR3 is TGTGCCAGTAGTTTCCCAGGGGGAACAGATACGCAGTATTTT.

J is TRBJ1-1 and V is TRBV2, with D perhaps TRBD1 (5 bases). CDR3 length: 15 residues. The germline V gene has CDR1 SNHLY and CDR2 FYNNEI. With 6 bases removed from V and 4 bases from J, the gap between germline ends came to 18 bases. The CDR3 protein is CASSVQGKSSTEAFF. In DNA, the CDR3 is TGTGCCAGCAGCGTCCAGGGTAAATCCTCCACTGAAGCTTTCTTT. Full variable domain (missing parts from reference TRBV2 and TRBJ1-1): EPEVTQTPSHQVTQMGQEVILRCVPISNHLYFYWYRQILGQKVEFLVSFYNNEISEKSEIFDDQFSVERPDGSNFTLKIRSTKLEDSAMYFCASSVQGKSSTEAFFGQGTRLTVV.

This chain uses TRBV7-2 with TRBJ1-4; D gene uncertain. This CDR3 has 15 amino acids. The germline V gene has CDR1 SGHTA and CDR2 FQGNSA. The V end was cut by 4 bases, the J end by 2 bases, with 11 bases between. The CDR3 bases are TGTGCCAGCAGCTCAAGATTAGGGACTAATGAAAAACTGTTTTTT. It yields the protein CASSSRLGTNEKLFF. The variable domain in full, completed from reference TRBV7-2 and TRBJ1-4, reads GAGVSQSPSNKVTEKGKDVELRCDPISGHTALYWYRQSLGQGLEFLIYFQGNSAPDKSGLPSDRFSAERTGGSVSTLTIQRTQQEDSAVYLCASSSRLGTNEKLFFGSGTQLSVL.

This chain joins TRBV2 and TRBJ1-1; TRBD1 matches at 8 bases. CDR3 size: 14 residues. With 7 bases clipped from V and 1 base from J, the junction kept 5 bases outside the gene matches. CDR1 is SNHLY and CDR2 is FYNNEI in the germline V gene. DNA of the CDR3: TGTGCCAGCACTGGAGGGACAGGGAACACTGAAGCTTTCTTT. This sequence encodes CASTGGTGNTEAFF. The full variable domain, its missing parts supplied by reference TRBV2 and TRBJ1-1, is EPEVTQTPSHQVTQMGQEVILRCVPISNHLYFYWYRQILGQKVEFLVSFYNNEISEKSEIFDDQFSVERPDGSNFTLKIRSTKLEDSAMYFCASTGGTGNTEAFFGQGTRLTVV.

The V gene is TRBV30, the J gene TRBJ1-1, with TRBD1 matching over 7 bases. V lost 1 base and J lost 10; bases outside the gene matches: 9. The germline gives CDR1 GTSNPN, CDR2 SVGIG (reference sequence). This CDR3 has 13 amino acids. The chain's CDR3 is CAWSGGTARRAFF. The CDR3 region has the DNA TGTGCCTGGAGTGGCGGGACAGCCCGGAGAGCTTTCTTT.

V gene TRBV2 combines with J gene TRBJ1-1; TRBD1 might be the D (5 bases). V lost 6 bases and J 2 bases, leaving 10 bases between the germline ends. CDR3 length equals 13 residues. Germline V lookup: CDR1 SNHLY, CDR2 FYNNEI. In nucleotides, the CDR3 is TGTGCCAGCAGGAGGGACCGAAACACTGAAGCTTTCTTT. Its translation: CASRRDRNTEAFF.

The chain is built from TRBV7-9 and TRBJ1-2, with a tentative D call TRBD1 (6 bases). The CDR3 has 15 amino acids. V was pared by 0 bases and J by 5 bases, with 13 bases between. Germline V gene lookup returns CDR1 SEHNR and CDR2 FQNEAQ (reference sequence). The chain's CDR3 is CASSLAGGGQYGYTF. The CDR3, as DNA: TGTGCCAGCAGCTTAGCAGGGGGTGGACAGTATGGCTACACCTTC.

The chain recombines TRBV10-1 with TRBJ2-1, with a tentative D call TRBD2 (6 bases). The CDR3 has 14 amino acids. Trimming cost V 6 bases and J 0 bases, with 9 bases left between them. Looked up from germline, CDR1 is WNHNN and CDR2 is SYGVQD (reference sequence). Here the CDR3 reads CASSSGSSYNEQFF. CDR3 coding DNA: TGCGCCAGCAGCTCCGGGAGCTCCTACAATGAGCAGTTCTTC.

J is TRBJ2-7 and V is TRBV7-9; no definite D call. Germline values: CDR1 SEHNR, CDR2 FQNEAQ (reference sequence). V gave up 2 bases and J gave up 6 bases, with 8 bases separating them. The CDR3 is 12 amino acids. The CDR3 coding sequence is TGTGCCAGCAGCTTAACCTCCGGCGAGCAGTACTTC. Translation gives CASSLTSGEQYF.

The genes are TRBV19 and TRBJ1-2; 10 bases map to TRBD1. J lost 0 bases, V lost 6 bases, and 4 bases had no gene match. Germline V CDR1 and CDR2: LNHDA, SQIVND (reference sequence). The CDR3 loop spans 15 amino acids. The CDR3 coding sequence is TGTGCCAGTAGCGGGACAGGGGCCACTAACTATGGCTACACCTTC. Protein sequence: CASSGTGATNYGYTF. The full variable domain, completed using reference TRBV19 and TRBJ1-2, is DGGITQSPKYLFRKEGQNVTLSCEQNLNHDAMYWYRQDPGQGLRLIYYSQIVNDFQKGDIAEGYSVSREKKESFPLTVTSAQKNPTAFYLCASSGTGATNYGYTFGSGTRLTVV.

The chain recombines TRBV29-1 with TRBJ2-7; no definite D call. Germline V gene sequence: CDR1 SQVTM, CDR2 ANQGSEA. CDR3 size: 13 residues. V gave up 4 bases and J gave up 5 bases, with 15 bases separating them. Here the CDR3 reads CSVARAAWDEQYF. CDR3 sequence (DNA): TGCAGCGTTGCAAGGGCGGCATGGGACGAGCAGTACTTC.

This rearrangement joins TRBV15 to TRBJ1-6; 9 bases match TRBD1. Losses at the gene ends were 1 base for V and 9 bases for J; bases not matched to a gene: 4. This CDR3 is 15 amino acids long. CDR1 LNHNV and CDR2 YYDKDF come from the germline V gene (reference sequence). This CDR3 reads CATSRGQGESSPLHF. The CDR3 DNA follows: TGTGCCACCAGCAGAGGACAGGGGGAGAGTTCACCCCTCCACTTT. Using reference TRBV15 and TRBJ1-6 for the parts outside the CDR3, the full variable domain is DAMVIQNPRYQVTQFGKPVTLSCSQTLNHNVMYWYQQKSSQAPKLLFHYYDKDFNNEADTPDNFQSRRPNTSFCFLDIRSPGLGDTAMYLCATSRGQGESSPLHFGNGTRLTVT.

V gene TRBV10-3 combines with J gene TRBJ2-1; D not certain. The CDR3 contains 17 residues. CDR1 and CDR2 from the germline V gene are ENHRY and SYGVKD. Trimming took 2 bases from V and 0 from J, leaving 14 bases between them. This CDR3 reads CAISEGGILSSYNEQFF. The CDR3 DNA follows: TGTGCCATCAGTGAGGGTGGGATCCTGAGCTCCTACAATGAGCAGTTCTTC.

The chain has TRBV19 and TRBJ1-1; TRBD1 aligns across 7 bases. The length of the CDR3 is 15 residues. Trimming removed 1 base from V and 0 bases from J; junction bases left unmatched: 2. CDR1 is LNHDA, CDR2 SQIVND, per germline (reference sequence). This CDR3 reads CASSIGDSLNTEAFF. CDR3 nucleotide sequence: TGTGCCAGTAGTATAGGGGACAGCCTGAACACTGAAGCTTTCTTT.

This clone was seen only a few times. The rearrangement joins TRBV4-2 to TRBJ1-1; D gene uncertain. Trimming left V 0 bases short and J 0 bases short, with 11 bases between. Looked up from germline, CDR1 is LGHNA and CDR2 is YNFKEQ. This CDR3 has 16 amino acids. CDR3 sequence: CASSQEYVGMNTEAFF. The CDR3 DNA follows: TGTGCCAGCAGCCAAGAATATGTCGGGATGAACACTGAAGCTTTCTTT.

This chain connects TRBV5-5 to TRBJ2-3, with 9 bases that match TRBD2. This CDR3 spans 16 amino acids. CDR1 and CDR2 (germline): SGHKS, YYEKEE (reference sequence). V was clipped by 0 bases and J by 0 bases; unmatched bases: 2. The CDR3 sequence: CASSLGLAASTDTQYF. The CDR3 DNA reads as TGTGCCAGCAGCTTGGGACTAGCGGCTAGCACAGATACGCAGTATTTT. The whole variable domain, filled in from reference TRBV5-5 and TRBJ2-3, reads DAGVTQSPTHLIKTRGQQVTLRCSPISGHKSVSWYQQVLGQGPQFIFQYYEKEERGRGNFPDRFSARQFPNYSSELNVNALLLGDSALYLCASSLGLAASTDTQYFGPGTRLTVL.

Only one count was recorded for this clone. This sequence joins TRBV27 and TRBJ1-2; unclear D gene. The CDR3 loop spans 12 amino acids. V lost 3 bases and J 5 bases, leaving 7 bases between the germline ends. Per the germline V gene, CDR1 is MNHEY and CDR2 is SMNVEV (reference sequence). Here the CDR3 DNA reads TGTGCCAGCAGTTTGAAGGGATATGGCTACACCTTC. Residues: CASSLKGYGYTF.

V usage is TRBV21-1 and J usage is TRBJ1-1. TRBV21-1 is a pseudogene locus. The CDR3 consists of 13 residues. This chain's CDR3 is CASSKAGESEAFF. CDR3 bases: TGTGCCAGCAGCAAAGCGGGGGAAAGTGAAGCTTTCTTT.

This chain connects TRBV6-5 to TRBJ1-5; tentative D call: TRBD1 (5 bases). Germline V gene lookup returns CDR1 MNHEY and CDR2 SVGAGI. The CDR3 is 15 amino acids. V gave up 0 bases and J gave up 7 bases, with 13 bases separating them. In nucleotides, the CDR3 is TGTGCCAGCAGTTACTCCGCCAGGGTAGGACAGCCCCAGCATTTT. It specifies CASSYSARVGQPQHF.

The chain uses TRBV19 and TRBJ1-1; TRBD1 is a possible D gene (6 bases). CDR1 and CDR2 from the germline V gene are LNHDA and SQIVND (reference sequence). This CDR3 contains 14 residues. V lost 5 bases and J lost 10, with 20 bases in between. The CDR3 loop reads CASSSLDRARRAFF. DNA for the CDR3: TGTGCCAGTAGTTCCCTGGACAGAGCACGGCGAGCTTTCTTT.

For the CDR3, the DNA is TGTGCCAGCTCTACGACGGGCCCCGGGGAGCTGTTTTTT. Encoded protein: CASSTTGPGELFF. This rearrangement joins TRBV18 to TRBJ2-2, with D uncertain. V was cut by 6 bases and J by 6 bases, with 11 bases left in between. This CDR3 has 13 residues. Germline lookup yields CDR1 KGHSH and CDR2 LQKENI.

V and J are TRBV2 and TRBJ2-2; TRBD2 matches at 10 bases. With 4 bases clipped from V and 2 bases from J, the junction kept 7 bases outside the gene matches. The CDR3 length is 17 residues. Per germline, CDR1 SNHLY and CDR2 FYNNEI. CDR3 loop: CASSAQAGGPNTGELFF. The DNA of the CDR3 is TGTGCCAGCAGTGCACAAGCGGGGGGGCCTAACACCGGGGAGCTGTTTTTT.

V usage is TRBV19 and J usage is TRBJ2-5; no clear D. V was shortened by 4 bases and J by 3 bases, with 12 bases between the two germline ends. Germline values: CDR1 LNHDA, CDR2 SQIVND (reference sequence). The CDR3 contains 14 residues. DNA for the CDR3: TGTGCCAGTAGTACTGTCGCACGCGAAGAGACCCAGTACTTC. Protein: CASSTVAREETQYF. The whole variable domain, remainder taken from reference TRBV19 and TRBJ2-5, is DGGITQSPKYLFRKEGQNVTLSCEQNLNHDAMYWYRQDPGQGLRLIYYSQIVNDFQKGDIAEGYSVSREKKESFPLTVTSAQKNPTAFYLCASSTVAREETQYFGPGTRLLVL.

The chain combines TRBV7-7 with TRBJ2-5; no firm D call. The CDR3 length is 13 residues. V dropped 9 bases and J dropped 2 bases, with 13 bases sitting between them. Germline values: CDR1 SSHAT, CDR2 FNYEAQ (reference sequence). The chain's CDR3 is CARGKSLQETQYF. CDR3 coding DNA: TGTGCCAGGGGAAAGAGTTTACAAGAGACCCAGTACTTC.

The table lists this clone with a few counts. The chain employs TRBV29-1 and TRBJ1-2, with 7 bases fitting TRBD1. Germline trimming cut 2 bases from V and 8 bases from J; bases unmatched to any gene: 5. The CDR3 consists of 12 residues. The germline gives CDR1 SQVTM, CDR2 ANQGSEA. CDR3 coding DNA: TGCAGCGTTGAAACAGGGGAGGCCGGCTACACCTTC. Protein product: CSVETGEAGYTF.

The chain links TRBV6-6 to TRBJ1-1; D remains ambiguous. Germline CDR1 reads MNHNY; CDR2 reads SVGAGI (reference sequence). V was trimmed by 3 bases and J by 4 bases, leaving 15 bases between them. This CDR3 spans 15 amino acids. In DNA form, the CDR3 reads TGTGCCAGCAGTTATTCGCAGGCCCGAGGCACTGAAGCTTTCTTT. Residues: CASSYSQARGTEAFF.